These 15 T cell receptor beta chains were sequenced from one sample in a study of neurological immune-mediated disorders (dated by TCRdb to the late 2010s). Libraries were constructed by 5' RACE. The reads were generated on an Illumina HiSeq 2500. The raw public reads went through TCRdb reprocessing: fastp at Q25, MiXCR clone calling, in-frame beta chains kept. Identical CDR3 protein sequences are pooled into one entry, listed with their most common genes and DNA. This sample gives 40,000 to 55,000 distinct CDR3 sequences in total; approximately 5.8% of them show up just once. Together, the top ten hold approximately 1.5% of the sample. Material for sequencing was CD4+ T cells from blood. The receptor source for this set is a woman younger than 35 with multiple sclerosis.

This clonotype was observed at least ten times. The junction departs from the called germline gene at one end, perhaps through a read error. V and J are TRBV10-3 and TRBJ1-1, with D hard to call. Per germline, CDR1 ENHRY and CDR2 SYGVKD. This CDR3 is built from 16 residues. CDR3 in amino acids: CAMSGVRVDWGTEAFF. In nucleotides, the CDR3 is TGTGCCATGAGTGGGGTCCGGGTCGATTGGGGCACTGAAGCTTTCTTT.

This clonotype was observed many times. As DNA, the CDR3 is TGTGCCAGCAGTTTATGGGGACAGGGGACAGGGGTTGGTACGCAGTATTTT. Its translation is CASSLWGQGTGVGTQYF. The chain has TRBV28 and TRBJ2-3; 10 bases are a match to TRBD1. CDR1 and CDR2 (germline): MDHEN, SYDVKM. J was trimmed by 8 bases and V by 0 bases; bases with no gene match: 11. The CDR3 length is 17 residues.

This clonotype was recorded at least ten times. The chain employs TRBV6-5 and TRBJ1-5; 7 bases align to TRBD1. The germline gives CDR1 MNHEY, CDR2 SVGAGI. V lost 10 bases, J lost 4 bases, and 7 bases stayed unmatched. The CDR3 totals 13 residues. The CDR3 sequence: CATQGQKNQPQHF. The DNA for the CDR3 is TGTGCCACCCAGGGACAGAAAAATCAGCCCCAGCATTTT.

This clonotype has at least ten counts. The chain combines TRBV27 with TRBJ2-2, with 7 bases fitting TRBD1. Looked up from germline, CDR1 is MNHEY and CDR2 is SMNVEV (reference sequence). The CDR3 spans 14 residues. The V gene end was trimmed by 4 bases and the J gene end by 7 bases; junction bases not matched to a gene: 6. CDR3 nucleotide sequence: TGTGCCAGCAGTTCAAACACAGGGGTCGGGGAGCTGTTTTTT. This gives the protein CASSSNTGVGELFF.

This clonotype was picked up many times. The rearrangement joins TRBV25-1 to TRBJ2-1, with D perhaps matching TRBD1 (7 bases). The CDR3 extends over 14 amino acids. The V gene's germline CDR1 is MGHDK and CDR2 SYGVNS. The V end was cut by 5 bases, the J end by 7 bases, with 15 bases between. The CDR3 region has the DNA TGTGCCAGCAGTCGAGGGGGCGCGGGAAATGAGCAGTTCTTC. Translated: CASSRGGAGNEQFF.

Many counts were recorded for this clonotype. This sequence joins TRBV5-5 and TRBJ2-1; TRBD1 agrees at 8 bases. This CDR3 spans 14 amino acids. The ends lost 5 bases at V and 9 bases at J; junction bases unmatched: 10. CDR1 and CDR2 (germline): SGHKS, YYEKEE (reference sequence). The CDR3, as DNA: TGTGCCAGCAGATATGCAGGGGGCTCGACTGAGCAGTTCTTC. This sequence encodes CASRYAGGSTEQFF.

This clonotype was seen repeatedly, ten times or more. The gene calls are TRBV6-1 and TRBJ2-6; D remains unclear. V was clipped by 11 bases and J by 2 bases, with 4 bases between them. The CDR3 length is 11 residues. The germline gives CDR1 MNHNS, CDR2 SASEGT. Written as DNA, the CDR3 is TGTGCCTGTACTGGGGCCAACGTCCTGACTTTC. Translated, it gives CACTGANVLTF.

This clonotype was found a few times. The J gene is TRBJ2-3, the V gene TRBV5-5, with 10 bases that match TRBD2. This CDR3 region has 16 residues. Germline lookup yields CDR1 SGHKS and CDR2 YYEKEE (reference sequence). V lost 3 bases to trimming and J lost 7 bases; unmatched junction nucleotides: 11. CDR3 in DNA: TGTGCCAGCAGCTCGGCTAGCGGGAGTTATCTAAATACGCAGTATTTT. Translated: CASSSASGSYLNTQYF.

This clonotype was counted a few times. The chain carries TRBV12-3 or TRBV12-4 and TRBJ1-1; D may be TRBD1 (6 bases). This CDR3 region has 14 residues. Deletions cut 7 bases from V and 5 bases from J, with 17 bases between. CDR3 sequence (DNA): TGTGCCAGCATCACACTGGGGGGCGGAACTGAAGCTTTCTTT. It yields the protein CASITLGGGTEAFF.

This clonotype was detected many times. V is TRBV9 and J is TRBJ1-6; TRBD1 matches 7 bases. Per germline, CDR1 SGDLS and CDR2 YYNGEE. The CDR3 totals 15 residues. The V segment lost 3 bases and the J segment 5 bases; nucleotides outside the gene matches: 5. The CDR3: CASSAEGQNNSPLHF. The CDR3, as DNA: TGTGCCAGCAGCGCGGAGGGACAGAATAATTCACCCCTCCACTTT. The full variable domain, completed using reference TRBV9 and TRBJ1-6, is DSGVTQTPKHLITATGQRVTLRCSPRSGDLSVYWYQQSLDQGLQFLIQYYNGEERAKGNILERFSAQQFPDLHSELNLSSLELGDSALYFCASSAEGQNNSPLHFGNGTRLTVT.

This clonotype was counted at least ten times. The J gene is TRBJ2-2, the V gene TRBV27, with unresolved D. The V end was cut by 0 bases, the J end by 1 base, with 3 bases between. This CDR3 is 14 amino acids long. Germline loops: CDR1 MNHEY, CDR2 SMNVEV (reference sequence). The CDR3 protein is CASSLSRNTGELFF. CDR3 nucleotide sequence: TGTGCCAGCAGTTTATCCCGGAACACCGGGGAGCTGTTTTTT.

There are many counts of this clonotype. This chain joins TRBV6-5 and TRBJ1-2; possibly TRBD1 for D (5 bases). Trimming shortened V by 4 bases and J by 0 bases, and 15 bases separated the two germline ends. The germline gives CDR1 MNHEY, CDR2 SVGAGI. This CDR3 is built from 16 residues. CDR3 region: CASSSRTRPSNYGYTF. Written as DNA, the CDR3 is TGTGCCAGCAGTTCAAGGACAAGACCTTCTAACTATGGCTACACCTTC.

This clonotype has at least ten counts. J is TRBJ2-1 and V is TRBV12-3 or TRBV12-4; 14 nucleotides line up with TRBD2. Germline trimming cut 3 bases from V and 0 bases from J; bases unmatched to any gene: 13. The CDR3 is 21 amino acids. CDR3 bases: TGTGCCAGCAGTTTTCCCCGACTAGCGGGGGGGAACCGACACTCCTACAATGAGCAGTTCTTC. This sequence encodes CASSFPRLAGGNRHSYNEQFF.

This clonotype was detected ten times or more. This chain connects TRBV5-1 to TRBJ1-1; D is ambiguous. The V end was cut by 3 bases, the J end by 4 bases, with 10 bases between. The CDR3 is 13 residues long. Per the germline V gene, CDR1 is SGHRS and CDR2 is YFSETQ. CDR3 bases: TGCGCCAGCAGCTCCGGGTCCCTCACTGAAGCTTTCTTT. Residues: CASSSGSLTEAFF.

This clonotype was detected only a few times. The missing conserved phenylalanine or tryptophan at the end of this CDR3 makes a read error likely. The J gene is TRBJ1-2, the V gene TRBV29-1; D is possibly TRBD1 (6 bases). Trimming stripped 7 bases from V and 8 bases from J, with 17 bases between. Germline assignment: CDR1 SQVTM and CDR2 ANQGSEA. The CDR3 is 12 amino acids. This CDR3 reads CSGRSSGGGYTG. As DNA, the CDR3 is TGCAGCGGGCGGAGTTCTGGGGGCGGCTACACCGGC.